This TCR beta chain was identified in a study of shared clonotypes between healthy human individuals. Study-wide results and caveats: Sampling was confined to blood; repertoires within tissues likely differ. Generation of non-shared clonotypes was less probable than generation of clonotypes shared by all four donors. Donors were few, which limited the genetic and exposure-history diversity represented.

Germline assignment: CDR1 MGHRA and CDR2 YSYEKL. The CDR3 loop spans 14 amino acids. Trimming left V 4 bases short and J 7 bases short, with 14 bases between. In the authors' methods: Filtering differed because ImmunoSEQ produced junction-only sequences that carried no quality scores. This table comes from immunoSEQ multiplex PCR, and its TCRdb copy is limited to in-frame clones, with some not included. V, J and clone size were drawn from that table, and D and trimming were deduced from the DNA. Here the sample spans about 2.4 million clones, under 95% being singletons. Remarks on this clone: No antigen is known for it.

The chain combines TRBV4-1 with TRBJ1-5; D unclear. This clonotype was obtained from a man aged 18-30 years in good health. Some clones in this sample may be carry-over from other donors' samples. The sequenced sample consisted of naive CD4+ T cells from PBMCs. The subset was: CD45RA+ positively selected. CDR3 sequence reads: CASSPSQVGQPQHF. The CDR3 bases are TGCGCCAGCAGCCCCAGCCAGGTAGGACAGCCCCAGCATTTT.